Listed below are T cell receptor beta chains from one sample, sequenced in a study of blood T cells in healthy people across ages. TCRdb reprocessed the 5' RACE reads via MiXCR and lists one record per CDR3 protein. The table has 850,000 to 950,000 distinct CDR3 sequences, around 30% seen once; the top ten hold roughly 17%. The sequenced sample was blood. Every receptor here comes from a woman of 80 years or more in good health. Both conserved end residues are part of each CDR3. The D gene is left open where the match is weak. Clone size is stated in some rows and not others, as once, few, many or a class when expanded.

V gene,J gene,clone size,D gene,CDR3 DNA,CDR3 protein
TRBV5-1,TRBJ2-3,many,.,TGCGCCAGCCTAAAGGACAGTAGCACAGATACGCAGTATTTT,CASLKDSSTDTQYF
TRBV9,TRBJ2-7,few,TRBD2,TGTGCCAGCAGCGTCTCAGCGGGAGGTCCCTACGAGCAGTACTTC,CASSVSAGGPYEQYF
TRBV12-3/TRBV12-4,TRBJ2-1,many,TRBD2,TGTGCCAGCAGGTATAGCGGGGGCCGATACAATGAGCAGTTCTTC,CASRYSGGRYNEQFF
TRBV20-1,TRBJ2-5,.,.,TGCAGTGCTAGAGGGGGGGCTAGCCAGGGCCAAGAGACCCAGTACTTC,CSARGGASQGQETQYF
TRBV7-2,TRBJ1-1,many,.,TGTGCCAGCAGCTGGCAGGGGATCGGACGCCGCGGCACTGAAGCTTTCTTT,CASSWQGIGRRGTEAFF
TRBV12-3/TRBV12-4,TRBJ2-4,.,.,TGTGCCAGCAGTTTACCCCCAACGGGAGAGCAGTACTTC,CASSLPPTGEQYF
TRBV7-2,TRBJ1-1,.,TRBD1,TGTGCCAGCGGGACAGGGGTGGCAGCTTTCTTT,CASGTGVAAFF
TRBV18,TRBJ2-3,.,.,TGTGCCAGCGCACCTATGGGGGATACGCAGTATTTT,CASAPMGDTQYF
TRBV5-5,TRBJ1-5,.,.,TGTGCCAGCAGCTTGACCGCGGGAGAAACCAATCAGCCCCAGCATTTT,CASSLTAGETNQPQHF
TRBV27,TRBJ2-5,many,.,TGTGCCAGCAGGAGTCTCGGGCACCAAGAGACCCAGTACTTC,CASRSLGHQETQYF
TRBV7-2,TRBJ1-4,many,TRBD1,TGTGCCAGCAGCTTAGGGACAGGGGTTAATGAAAAACTGTTTTTT,CASSLGTGVNEKLFF
TRBV7-2,TRBJ1-3,few,.,TGTGCCAGCAGCTTCGGACTGGCGATCTCTGGAAACACCATATATTTT,CASSFGLAISGNTIYF
TRBV7-9,TRBJ2-2,.,.,TGTGCCAGCGCGGGACCCGCGAACACCGGGGAGCTGTTTTTT,CASAGPANTGELFF
TRBV24-1,TRBJ2-2,.,.,TGTGCCACCAGTGATGCCCTCAGGGGCCCCGGGGAGCTGTTTTTT,CATSDALRGPGELFF
TRBV7-2,TRBJ2-3,.,.,TGTGCCAGCAGCCAGGAGGTGGCAGATACGCAGTATTTT,CASSQEVADTQYF